The source of this T cell receptor (beta chain) is a study of CD8 T cells in ankylosing spondylitis. Making the TCR beta libraries involved quantitative 5'-RACE with molecular barcodes. MiXCR, run by TCRdb on the 5' RACE reads, gives a single entry per CDR3 protein. Seen here are 750,000 to 850,000 distinct CDR3 sequences, roughly 12% observed once, and the top ten hold approximately 0.46%. Study-wide findings and caveats: Peripheral blood samples showed relatively rare disease-linked clones, and these clones were CD8+. Made up of fewer than ten highly homologous variants, a TCR beta motif appeared characteristic of ankylosing spondylitis blood. Past studies reported some motif variants in reactive arthritis synovial fluid and blood.

This clonotype has a handful of counts. Its target is unknown. The CDR3 is 15 amino acids. CDR1 is MDHEN, CDR2 SYDVKM, per germline. V lost 2 bases to trimming and J lost 0 bases, with 10 bases between them. The sequence was collected from a male donor with ankylosing spondylitis. Sequenced input: blood, either unsorted or a sorted T cell fraction (not recorded which). The V gene is TRBV28, the J gene TRBJ1-1; maybe TRBD1 (5 bases). The CDR3 loop reads CASSLGHFLNTEAFF. CDR3 DNA sequence: TGTGCCAGCAGTTTAGGACACTTCCTGAACACTGAAGCTTTCTTT.